These 6 T cell receptor beta chains were sequenced from one sample in a study of OX40 agonist ivuxolimab in advanced cancers. Measured with immunoSEQ multiplex PCR; TCRdb has only the in-frame clones, and not every one. Among some 14,000 clones, approximately 60% were seen once, and the ten largest hold 7% to 9%. Sequencing was performed on CD4+ or CD8+ T cells sorted from blood, taken in a trial of the OX40 agonist ivuxolimab. Source of these receptors: an adult with an advanced solid tumor such as melanoma, head and neck, liver or kidney cancer.

Points on this clone: A clone one base away is much larger, so this may be a read error. Other DNA sequences of this sample code for an identical CDR3. This chain joins TRBV4-1 and TRBJ1-2; D might be TRBD1 (6 bases). Trimming took off 4 bases at V and 2 bases at J, with 14 bases between the two ends. Germline CDR1 and CDR2: MGHRA and YSYEKL. The CDR3 totals 15 residues. The CDR3 nucleotides are TGCGCCAGCAGCCCCCCGGGGCAGGGGAACTATGGCTACACCTTC. Amino acid sequence: CASSPPGQGNYGYTF.

This clone occurred a few times. V is TRBV5-1 and J is TRBJ2-7; D is undetermined. V was clipped by 5 bases and J by 3 bases, with 12 bases between them. Germline V lookup: CDR1 SGHRS, CDR2 YFSETQ. CDR3 size: 13 residues. CDR3 in amino acids: CASSGSTNYEQYF. CDR3 nucleotide sequence: TGCGCCAGCAGTGGCAGCACGAACTACGAGCAGTACTTC.

The V gene is TRBV5-5, the J gene TRBJ1-2, with 9 bases lining up with TRBD1. The CDR3 covers 14 residues. Germline V gene lookup returns CDR1 SGHKS and CDR2 YYEKEE (reference sequence). Trimming cost V 1 base and J 6 bases; bases outside gene matches: 4. CDR3 in DNA: TGTGCCAGCAGCTTGAACAGGGGGCTCGATGGCTACACCTTC. This sequence encodes CASSLNRGLDGYTF.

This chain uses TRBV6-5 with TRBJ2-7, with D possibly TRBD2 on 7 matching bases. With 7 bases removed from V and 3 bases from J, the gap between germline ends came to 19 bases. Germline lookup yields CDR1 MNHEY and CDR2 SVGAGI. This CDR3 has 15 amino acids. This CDR3 reads CASIEWAGASYEQYF. CDR3 DNA sequence: TGTGCCAGCATAGAATGGGCGGGGGCAAGCTACGAGCAGTACTTC.

The V gene is TRBV15, the J gene TRBJ2-3, with 7 bases matching TRBD2. CDR1 and CDR2 from the germline V gene are LNHNV and YYDKDF (reference sequence). The CDR3 loop spans 14 amino acids. Germline trimming cut 4 bases from V and 5 bases from J; bases unmatched to any gene: 6. The CDR3 is CATSIGGEGDTQYF. The CDR3 nucleotides are TGTGCCACCAGCATCGGCGGGGAGGGAGATACGCAGTATTTT.

This rearrangement joins TRBV6-5 to TRBJ2-1, with 9 positions matching TRBD2. J was trimmed by 13 bases and V by 4 bases; bases with no gene match: 8. Germline lookup yields CDR1 MNHEY and CDR2 SVGAGI. The CDR3 covers 13 residues. The CDR3: CASSLGGGAGQFF. DNA for the CDR3: TGTGCCAGCAGTTTAGGCGGGGGGGCGGGACAGTTCTTC.